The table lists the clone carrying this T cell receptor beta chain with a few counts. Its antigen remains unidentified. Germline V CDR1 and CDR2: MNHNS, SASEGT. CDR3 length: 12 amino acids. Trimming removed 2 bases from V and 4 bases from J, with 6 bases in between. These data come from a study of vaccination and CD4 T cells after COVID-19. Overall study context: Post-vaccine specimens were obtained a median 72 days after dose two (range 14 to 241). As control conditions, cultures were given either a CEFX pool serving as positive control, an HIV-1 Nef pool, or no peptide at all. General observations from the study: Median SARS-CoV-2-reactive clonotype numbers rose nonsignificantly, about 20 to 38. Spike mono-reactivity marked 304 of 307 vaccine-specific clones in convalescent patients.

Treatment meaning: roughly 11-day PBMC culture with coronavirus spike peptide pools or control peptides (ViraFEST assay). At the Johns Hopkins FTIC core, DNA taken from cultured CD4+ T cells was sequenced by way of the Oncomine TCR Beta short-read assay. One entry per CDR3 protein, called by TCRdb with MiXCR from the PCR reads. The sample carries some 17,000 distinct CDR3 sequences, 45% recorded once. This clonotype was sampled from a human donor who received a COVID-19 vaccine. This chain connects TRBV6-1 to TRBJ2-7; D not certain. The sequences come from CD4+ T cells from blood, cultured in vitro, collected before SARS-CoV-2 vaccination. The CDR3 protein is CASSEFGYEQYF. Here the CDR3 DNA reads TGTGCCAGCAGTGAATTCGGGTACGAGCAGTACTTC.